The clone carrying this TCR beta chain was picked up many times. The record originates from a study of T cells in Graves' hyperthyroidism and ophthalmopathy. The source material, RNA transcripts, was used to amplify TCR beta CDR3 regions. The TCR CDR3 first-round RT-PCR relied on the HTBI primer set. TCRdb analysed the multiplex PCR reads with MiXCR anew, one entry per CDR3 protein. The sample shows around 240,000 distinct CDR3 sequences, 15% to 20% of them seen only once. Diagnoses used clinical symptoms, serum thyroxine and TRAb, thyroid ultrasound and orbital computed tomography. The trim removed 5 bases at V and 0 bases at J, leaving 10 bases unmatched. This CDR3 comprises 16 residues. Germline V gene sequence: CDR1 SGHTA, CDR2 FQGNSA.

Sequenced: blood. The receptor's source is a woman aged 18-30 years with Graves' ophthalmopathy. The V call is TRBV7-2, the J call TRBJ2-7; TRBD2 matches 7 bases. The CDR3, as DNA: TGTGCCAGCAGCCGCCTCCTAGCGGCGGCCTCCTACGAGCAGTACTTC. Protein product: CASSRLLAAASYEQYF.